This TCR beta chain was observed in a study of blood T cell repertoires in COVID-19. Overall study context: Acute and convalescent COVID-19 samples came from the United States, Italy and Spain. T cells, B-cell-depleted T cells, or PBMCs provided the cDNA or gDNA that served as material.

The sample holds one count of this clone. CDR3 length: 17 residues. Germline V CDR1 and CDR2: SGHAT, FQNNGV. J was trimmed by 0 bases and V by 5 bases; bases with no gene match: 7. Per the authors' pipeline: Scientists estimated how many nucleated cells there were by amplifying reference gene primers. Only in-frame clones appear in the TCRdb table, and some are missing; sequencing was by immunoSEQ multiplex PCR. V and J calls and clone size come straight from that table; D and trimming were deduced from the DNA. The table has about 310,000 clones, about 90% seen once. The source of this sequence is a young man with active or convalescent COVID-19. The chain uses TRBV11-2 and TRBJ2-6; 7 nucleotides agree with TRBD1. The sequencing sample was made of peripheral blood. CDR3 region: CASSNRGLYSGANVLTF. Here the CDR3 DNA reads TGTGCCAGCAGCAACAGGGGCCTCTACTCTGGGGCCAACGTCCTGACTTTC.